This T cell receptor beta chain stems from a study of shared clonotypes between healthy human individuals. This CDR3 region has 13 residues. CDR1 and CDR2 (germline): SGHDN, FVKESK. V was pared by 5 bases and J by 6 bases, with 11 bases between. Concerning this clone itself: Its antigen remains unknown.

Study-level results: Compared with clonotypes that all four donors shared, non-shared clonotypes had lower generation probabilities.

Deep level was the assay's run setting. Each sorted subset replicate got 200 ng genomic DNA, 25,000 to 35,000 genomes. Some clones are missing from TCRdb's copy, which holds only in-frame ones; the method was immunoSEQ multiplex PCR. The sample includes roughly 1,000,000 clones, approximately 80% of them seen just once. The J gene is TRBJ1-5, the V gene TRBV14, with TRBD1 as a possible D gene (5 bases). Sequencing used memory CD4+ T cells from PBMCs. Subset specified: CD45RA-negative fraction. The TCR sequence derives from a man aged 18 to 30 in good health. Some clones in this sample may be carry-over from other donors' samples. The CDR3 DNA is TGTGCCAGCAGCAGGGGAGGGGCTCAGCCCCAGCATTTT. This sequence encodes CASSRGGAQPQHF.